Detailed here is one T cell receptor (beta chain). These data are taken from a study of shared clonotypes between healthy human individuals. The protocol was immunoSEQ multiplex PCR, while the TCRdb copy is restricted to in-frame clones and leaves out a portion. The sample carries a few hundred thousand clones, more than 95% recorded once. The CDR3 is 16 residues long. Germline V CDR1 and CDR2: SGHAT, FQNNGV. Trimming took off 5 bases at V and 0 bases at J, with 14 bases between the two ends. Sequencing was performed on naive CD4+ T cells sorted from blood. Described subset: CD45RA+ positively selected. The TCR was taken from a woman in her thirties in good health. The genes are TRBV11-2 and TRBJ2-1; either TRBD1 or TRBD2 may fit D (6 bases each). The CDR3 nucleotides read TGTGCCAGCAGCGTAGGGGGGCAGAGCTCCTACAATGAGCAGTTCTTC. Amino acids: CASSVGGQSSYNEQFF.